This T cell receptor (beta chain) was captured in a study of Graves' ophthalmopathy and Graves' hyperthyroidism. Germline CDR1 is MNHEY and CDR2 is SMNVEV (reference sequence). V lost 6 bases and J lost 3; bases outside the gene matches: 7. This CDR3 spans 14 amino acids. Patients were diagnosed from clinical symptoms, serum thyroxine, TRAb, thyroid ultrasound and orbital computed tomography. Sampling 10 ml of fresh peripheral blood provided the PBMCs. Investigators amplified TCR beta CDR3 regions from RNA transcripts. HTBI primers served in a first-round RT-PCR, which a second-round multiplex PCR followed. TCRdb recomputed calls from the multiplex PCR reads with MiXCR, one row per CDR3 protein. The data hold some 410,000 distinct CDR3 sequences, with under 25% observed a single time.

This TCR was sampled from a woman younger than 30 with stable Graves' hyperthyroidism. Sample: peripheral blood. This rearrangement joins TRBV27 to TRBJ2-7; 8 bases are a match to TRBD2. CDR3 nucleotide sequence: TGTGCCAGCAGCTACTTCAGCGGGGGCTACGAGCAGTACTTC. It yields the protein CASSYFSGGYEQYF.